Detailed here is one T cell receptor beta chain. This clone may be a read error of a much larger clone one base away. The authors amplified TCR beta CDR3 regions, and they did so from RNA transcripts for repertoire sequencing. In the first round, RT-PCR was carried out with HTBI primers, and a multiplex PCR formed the second round. TCRdb passed the multiplex PCR reads through MiXCR, listing each CDR3 protein once. Of about 1.2 million distinct CDR3 sequences in the sample, about two fifths are singletons; the top ten hold around 10%. This sample was included in a study of Graves' ophthalmopathy and Graves' hyperthyroidism. Trimming removed 5 bases at V and 5 bases at J, with 22 bases between. From germline, CDR1 is SGHTA and CDR2 FQGNSA. The CDR3 runs to 16 residues.

The chain couples TRBV7-2 to TRBJ2-7; D gene uncertain. The clonotype was recovered from an adult man with Graves' hyperthyroidism. The sample was peripheral blood or thyroid tissue (not recorded which). The CDR3 sequence: CASSPVKGPQPHEQYF. The CDR3, as DNA: TGTGCCAGCAGCCCAGTAAAGGGCCCACAGCCCCACGAGCAGTACTTC.